The 2 T cell receptor beta chains below all came from one sample that was sequenced in a study of cytomegalovirus exposure and HLA in healthy donors. Primers included in the PCR were 60 Vbeta and 13 Jbeta primers. Some clones are missing from TCRdb's copy, which holds only in-frame ones; the method was immunoSEQ multiplex PCR. Of around 150,000 clones in the sample, approximately 80% are singletons; the top ten hold approximately 11%. Input material: PBMCs. The receptors here all came from a man between 50 and 59 years old in good health and CMV-seropositive.

The chain carries TRBV2 and TRBJ1-1, with D possibly matching TRBD1 (5 bases). Germline-derived CDR1 and CDR2 are SNHLY and FYNNEI. The CDR3 length is 13 residues. Trimming stripped 7 bases from V and 4 bases from J, with 13 bases between. CDR3 protein: CASTVWRGTEAFF. The CDR3 DNA reads as TGTGCCAGCACGGTTTGGAGGGGCACTGAAGCTTTCTTT.

The sample holds one count of this clone. V and J are TRBV7-9 and TRBJ1-1; perhaps TRBD1 as D (6 bases). Germline values: CDR1 SEHNR, CDR2 FQNEAQ (reference sequence). V lost 5 bases, J lost 4 bases, and 14 bases lay in between. The CDR3 length is 14 residues. The CDR3 reads CASSQTGKGTEAFF. In DNA, the CDR3 is TGTGCCAGCAGCCAAACAGGGAAGGGCACTGAAGCTTTCTTT. Supplemented by reference TRBV7-9 and TRBJ1-1, the full variable domain reads DTGVSQNPRHKITKRGQNVTFRCDPISEHNRLYWYRQTLGQGPEFLTYFQNEAQLEKSRLLSDRFSAERPKGSFSTLEIQRTEQGDSAMYLCASSQTGKGTEAFFGQGTRLTVV.